Listed below are T cell receptor beta chains from one sample, sequenced in a study of pediatric ulcerative colitis. Sequencing used immunoSEQ multiplex PCR; TCRdb keeps in-frame clones, though not all of them. The table includes tens of thousands of clones, over 80% detected once. Sequencing was done on a sample of blood. These receptors all stem from a boy aged 5-17 years who was a control in a study of pediatric ulcerative colitis. CDR3s include the opening cysteine and the closing phenylalanine or tryptophan. The D gene is left open where the match is weak. Size is stated for part of the rows, as once, few or many counts, or as a class when the clone is expanded.

abundance | j_gene | d_gene | v_gene | CDR3aa | CDR3nt
NA | TRBJ1-5 | NA | TRBV19 | CASSMRGLGEGGNQPQHF | TGTGCCAGTAGTATGCGCGGTTTGGGGGAAGGAGGCAATCAGCCCCAGCATTTT
NA | TRBJ2-7 | NA | TRBV4-3 | CASSQEGGSHEQYF | TGCGCCAGCAGCCAAGAGGGGGGTTCCCACGAGCAGTACTTC
NA | TRBJ2-1 | TRBD2 | TRBV6-1 | CASSEEIAGVAEQFF | TGTGCCAGCAGTGAAGAAATAGCGGGAGTCGCTGAGCAGTTCTTC
NA | TRBJ2-3 | NA | TRBV18 | CASSPSGGTDTQYF | TGTGCCAGCTCACCCTCGGGGGGCACAGATACGCAGTATTTT
NA | TRBJ1-2 | NA | TRBV30 | CASSLLEGYYGYTF | TGTGCCTCCTCCCTTTTAGAGGGGTATTATGGCTACACCTTC
once | TRBJ1-6 | NA | TRBV6-5 | CASSEAGLPLHF | TGTGCCAGCAGTGAAGCGGGCTTACCCCTCCACTTT
NA | TRBJ1-1 | NA | TRBV18 | CASSPGGQEGTEAFF | TGTGCCAGCTCACCAGGGGGGCAGGAAGGGACTGAAGCTTTCTTT
NA | TRBJ2-7 | TRBD1 | TRBV19 | CASSIRSGQGFTYEQYF | TGTGCCAGTAGTATCAGATCGGGACAGGGTTTTACCTACGAGCAGTACTTC
few | TRBJ1-5 | TRBD1 | TRBV6-6 | CASSYEGAGQPQHF | TGTGCCAGCAGTTACGAGGGGGCCGGTCAGCCCCAGCATTTT
NA | TRBJ2-1 | TRBD2 | TRBV7-2 | CASSRMFSGAYNEQFF | TGTGCCAGCAGCCGCATGTTTAGCGGGGCGTACAATGAGCAGTTCTTC
NA | TRBJ2-7 | NA | TRBV30 | CAWSALSGTMDEQYF | TGTGCCTGGAGTGCCCTCAGTGGGACCATGGACGAGCAGTACTTC
once | TRBJ2-6 | NA | TRBV6-5 | CASSYSGGGGANVLTF | TGTGCCAGCAGTTACTCCGGGGGAGGAGGGGCCAACGTCCTGACTTTC
NA | TRBJ1-5 | NA | TRBV6-5 | CASKTGFGQPQHF | TGTGCCAGCAAAACAGGGTTTGGACAGCCCCAGCATTTT